These 3 T cell receptor beta chains came from one sample sequenced in a study of early T cells in non-severe SARS-CoV-2 infection. TCRdb re-called the 5' RACE reads through MiXCR, storing one row per CDR3 protein. The sample has about 25,000 distinct CDR3 sequences, roughly 4% seen once. The source material was whole blood. These receptors all stem from an adult who was a healthcare worker with PCR-confirmed SARS-CoV-2 infection or an uninfected control (not recorded which).

The chain combines TRBV4-3 with TRBJ2-2, with 9 nucleotides matching TRBD2. The CDR3 consists of 17 residues. The trim removed 1 base at V and 1 base at J, leaving 4 bases unmatched. In germline, CDR1 is LGHNA, CDR2 YSLEER. CDR3 coding DNA: TGCGCCAGCAGCCAAGCGCCTAGCGGGGTGAACACCGGGGAGCTGTTTTTT. Residues: CASSQAPSGVNTGELFF.

This clonotype was detected ten times or more. This rearrangement joins TRBV4-1 to TRBJ1-2, with a tentative D call TRBD1 (6 bases). The CDR3 has 16 amino acids. Germline-derived CDR1 and CDR2 are MGHRA and YSYEKL. V was shortened by 1 base and J by 0 bases, with 12 bases between the two germline ends. CDR3 coding DNA: TGCGCCAGCAGCCAAGCCAGGACAGAAGCTAACTATGGCTACACCTTC. Protein sequence: CASSQARTEANYGYTF.

This clonotype was picked up many times. The V and J genes are TRBV19 and TRBJ2-1; D gene ambiguous. This CDR3 contains 16 residues. Germline CDR1 reads LNHDA; CDR2 reads SQIVND (reference sequence). Trimming removed 7 bases at V and 0 bases at J, with 16 bases between. CDR3 DNA sequence: TGTGCCAGTACCCCTACGACTCGTAGCTCCTACAATGAGCAGTTCTTC. Protein product: CASTPTTRSSYNEQFF.